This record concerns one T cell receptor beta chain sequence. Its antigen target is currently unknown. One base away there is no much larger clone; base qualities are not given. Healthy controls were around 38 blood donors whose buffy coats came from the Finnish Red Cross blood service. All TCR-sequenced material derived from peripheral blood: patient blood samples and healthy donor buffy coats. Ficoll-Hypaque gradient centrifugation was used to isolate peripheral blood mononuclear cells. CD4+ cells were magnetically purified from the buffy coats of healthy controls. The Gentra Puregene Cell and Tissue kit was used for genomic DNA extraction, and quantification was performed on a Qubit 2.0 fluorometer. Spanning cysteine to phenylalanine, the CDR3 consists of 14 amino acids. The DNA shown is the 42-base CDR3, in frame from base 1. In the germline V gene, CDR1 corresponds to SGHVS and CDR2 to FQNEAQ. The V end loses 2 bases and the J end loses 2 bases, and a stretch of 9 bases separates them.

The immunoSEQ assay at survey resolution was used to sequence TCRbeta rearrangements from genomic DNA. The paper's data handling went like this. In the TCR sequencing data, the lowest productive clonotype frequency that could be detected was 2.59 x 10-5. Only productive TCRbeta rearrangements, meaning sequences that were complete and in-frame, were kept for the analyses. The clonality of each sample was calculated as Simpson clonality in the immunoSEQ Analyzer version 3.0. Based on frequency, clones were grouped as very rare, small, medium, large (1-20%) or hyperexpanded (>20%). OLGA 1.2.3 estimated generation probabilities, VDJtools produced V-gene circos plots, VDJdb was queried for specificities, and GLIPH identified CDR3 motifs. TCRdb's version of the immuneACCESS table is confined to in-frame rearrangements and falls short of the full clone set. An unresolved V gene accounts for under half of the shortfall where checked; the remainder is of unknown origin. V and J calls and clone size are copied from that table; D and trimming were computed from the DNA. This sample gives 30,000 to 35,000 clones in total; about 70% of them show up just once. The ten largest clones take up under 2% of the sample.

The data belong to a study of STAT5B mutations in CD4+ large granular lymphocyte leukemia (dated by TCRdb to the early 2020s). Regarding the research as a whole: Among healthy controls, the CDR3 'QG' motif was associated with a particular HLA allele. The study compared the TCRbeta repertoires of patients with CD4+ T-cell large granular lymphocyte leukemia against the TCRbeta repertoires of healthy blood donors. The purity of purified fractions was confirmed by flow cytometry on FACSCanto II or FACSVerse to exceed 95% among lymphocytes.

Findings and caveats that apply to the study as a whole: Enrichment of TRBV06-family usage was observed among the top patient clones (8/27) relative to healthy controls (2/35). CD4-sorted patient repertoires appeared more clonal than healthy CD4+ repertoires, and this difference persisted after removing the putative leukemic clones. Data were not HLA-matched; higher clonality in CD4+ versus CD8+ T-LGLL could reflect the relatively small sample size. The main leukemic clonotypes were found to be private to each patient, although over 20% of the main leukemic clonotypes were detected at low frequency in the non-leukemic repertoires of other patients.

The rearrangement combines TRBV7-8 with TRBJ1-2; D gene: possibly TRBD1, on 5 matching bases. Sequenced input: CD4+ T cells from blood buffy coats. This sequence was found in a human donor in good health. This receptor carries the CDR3 CASSLLGTNYGYTF. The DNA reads TGTGCCAGCAGCTTACTAGGGACCAACTATGGCTACACCTTC.